This TCR beta chain was captured in a study of cytomegalovirus exposure and HLA in healthy donors. Study-wide points: There were some public TCRs occurring in many donors, but most TCR sequences were rare.

Germline V gene sequence: CDR1 LNHDA, CDR2 SQIVND (reference sequence). J lost 0 bases, V lost 5 bases, and 7 bases had no gene match. The CDR3 spans 16 residues. The PCR employed 60 Vbeta primers together with 13 Jbeta primers. The protocol was immunoSEQ multiplex PCR, while the TCRdb copy is restricted to in-frame clones and leaves out a portion. Of around 190,000 clones listed, 60% to 85% are singletons. A note on this clone: The antigen is not known.

The sequenced sample was PBMCs. The receptor was derived from a woman between 18 and 30 years old in good health and CMV-seronegative. V and J are TRBV19 and TRBJ2-1, with 7 bases lining up with TRBD1. The CDR3 DNA follows: TGTGCCAGTAGTCCAGGACAGGAAAGCTCCTACAATGAGCAGTTCTTC. This gives the protein CASSPGQESSYNEQFF.